This TCR beta chain is drawn from a study of T cells after yellow fever vaccination. Conversion of TCR transcripts into cDNA relied on 5'RACE template switching, which added a universal primer site and UMIs. Each CDR3 protein is one row after TCRdb ran MiXCR on the 5' RACE reads. The table lists hundreds of thousands of distinct CDR3 sequences, approximately 5.7% of them singletons. This clonotype was counted only a few times. Its antigen is undetermined. The germline gives CDR1 SGDLS, CDR2 YYNGEE. The V end was cut by 1 base, the J end by 5 bases, with 11 bases between. The length of the CDR3 is 14 residues. Study outcomes and limitations: Contaminating bulk clonotypes could be abundant in FACS-sorted repertoires. Among primary-vaccination clones, most reappeared after the booster, at 95% to 96% for CD4 and more than 75% for CD8.

The sample consisted of PBMCs, taken 5 days after the yellow fever booster vaccination. The V and J genes are TRBV9 and TRBJ2-3, with D unclear. This TCR was sampled from a man younger than 40 who received the YFV17D yellow fever vaccine. The CDR3 DNA is TGTGCCAGCAGCGTAACCGGGCCCCAAGATACGCAGTATTTT. Its translation is CASSVTGPQDTQYF. The full variable domain, in which reference TRBV9 and TRBJ2-3 provide the parts outside the CDR3, is DSGVTQTPKHLITATGQRVTLRCSPRSGDLSVYWYQQSLDQGLQFLIQYYNGEERAKGNILERFSAQQFPDLHSELNLSSLELGDSALYFCASSVTGPQDTQYFGPGTRLTVL.